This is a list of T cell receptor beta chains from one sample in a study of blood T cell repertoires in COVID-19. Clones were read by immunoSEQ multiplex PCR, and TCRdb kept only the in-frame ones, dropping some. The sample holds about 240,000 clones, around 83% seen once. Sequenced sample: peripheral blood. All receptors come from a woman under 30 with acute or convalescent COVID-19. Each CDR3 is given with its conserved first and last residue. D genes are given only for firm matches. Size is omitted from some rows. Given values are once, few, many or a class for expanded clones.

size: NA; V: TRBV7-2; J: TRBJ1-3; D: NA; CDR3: CASGPGGYSGNTIYF; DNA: TGTGCCAGCGGTCCCGGGGGGTACTCTGGAAACACCATATATTTT
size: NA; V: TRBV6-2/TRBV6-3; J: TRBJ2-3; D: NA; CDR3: CASSYSAQVSTDTQYF; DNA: TGTGCCAGCAGTTACTCGGCACAGGTTAGCACAGATACGCAGTATTTT
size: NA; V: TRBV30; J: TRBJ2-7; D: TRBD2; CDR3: CAWSAGLAGGDEQYF; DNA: TGTGCCTGGAGTGCGGGACTAGCGGGAGGGGACGAGCAGTACTTC
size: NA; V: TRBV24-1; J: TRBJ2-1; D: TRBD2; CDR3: CATSARQRDGRDEQFF; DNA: TGTGCCACCAGTGCCCGCCAGCGGGACGGTAGGGATGAGCAGTTCTTC
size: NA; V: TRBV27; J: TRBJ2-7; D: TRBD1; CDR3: CASSLGTGYYEQYF; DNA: TGTGCCAGCAGTTTAGGGACAGGTTACTACGAGCAGTACTTC
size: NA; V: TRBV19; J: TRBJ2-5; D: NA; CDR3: CASSIVISGETQYF; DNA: TGTGCCAGTAGTATAGTCATAAGCGGAGAGACCCAGTACTTC
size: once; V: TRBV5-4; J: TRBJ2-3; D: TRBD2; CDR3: CASSSGQREGRDTQYF; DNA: TGTGCCAGCAGCTCCGGACAGCGGGAGGGTAGGGATACGCAGTATTTT
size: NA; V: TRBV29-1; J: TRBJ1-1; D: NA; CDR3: CSVRSGDTEAFF; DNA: TGCAGCGTTCGGAGTGGTGACACTGAAGCTTTCTTT
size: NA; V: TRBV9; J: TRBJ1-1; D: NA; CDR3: CASSSTTEMNTEAFF; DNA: TGTGCCAGCAGCTCGACGACAGAAATGAACACTGAAGCTTTCTTT
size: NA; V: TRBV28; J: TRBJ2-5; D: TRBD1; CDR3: CASRLRGQGTQYF; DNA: TGTGCCAGCAGACTAAGGGGACAGGGGACCCAGTACTTC
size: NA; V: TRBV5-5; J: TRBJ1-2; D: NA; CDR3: CASSLGSARPTNYGYTF; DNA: TGTGCCAGCAGCTTGGGCTCAGCGCGGCCTACTAACTATGGCTACACCTTC
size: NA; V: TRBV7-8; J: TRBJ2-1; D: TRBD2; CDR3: CASSLTSGRVAHEQFF; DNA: TGTGCCAGCAGCTTGACTAGCGGGAGGGTCGCCCATGAGCAGTTCTTC
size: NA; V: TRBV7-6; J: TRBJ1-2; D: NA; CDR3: CASSLDPQGFNGYTF; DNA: TGTGCCAGCAGCTTAGACCCACAGGGTTTCAATGGCTACACCTTC
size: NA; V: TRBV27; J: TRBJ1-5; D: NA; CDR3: CASSPVLYSNQPQHF; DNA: TGTGCCAGCAGTCCCGTCCTGTATAGCAATCAGCCCCAGCATTTT
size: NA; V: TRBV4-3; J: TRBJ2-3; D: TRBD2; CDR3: CASSHEAGASTDTQYF; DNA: TGCGCCAGCAGCCATGAAGCGGGAGCGAGCACAGATACGCAGTATTTT
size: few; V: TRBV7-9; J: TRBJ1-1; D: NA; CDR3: CASSPRRGHNTEAFF; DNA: TGTGCCAGCAGCCCCCGTAGGGGACATAACACTGAAGCTTTCTTT
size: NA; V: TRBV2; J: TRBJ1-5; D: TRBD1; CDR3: CASSPPAGTGNNQPQHF; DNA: TGTGCCAGCAGTCCCCCCGCCGGGACAGGGAACAATCAGCCCCAGCATTTT
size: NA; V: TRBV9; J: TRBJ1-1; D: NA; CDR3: CASSVAGRGGTEAFF; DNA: TGTGCCAGCAGCGTAGCTGGCAGGGGTGGCACTGAAGCTTTCTTT
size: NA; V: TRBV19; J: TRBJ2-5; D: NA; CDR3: CASRRGLGAGETQYF; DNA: TGTGCCAGTAGAAGGGGCTTGGGGGCAGGAGAGACCCAGTACTTC
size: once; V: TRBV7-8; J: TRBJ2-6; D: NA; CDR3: CASRGAIGSHSGANVLTF; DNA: TGTGCCAGCCGGGGAGCCATCGGCAGCCACTCTGGGGCCAACGTCCTGACTTTC
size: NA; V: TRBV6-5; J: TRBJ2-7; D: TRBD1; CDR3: CASRPGQGRMQYF; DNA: TGTGCCAGCAGACCAGGACAGGGGAGGATGCAGTACTTC
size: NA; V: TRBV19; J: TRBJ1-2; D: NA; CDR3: CASSLGQPNGYTF; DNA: TGTGCCAGTAGTCTAGGACAGCCGAATGGCTACACCTTC
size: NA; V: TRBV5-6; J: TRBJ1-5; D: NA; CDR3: CASSYGWRKGQPQHF; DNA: TGTGCCAGCAGCTACGGGTGGAGGAAGGGTCAGCCCCAGCATTTT
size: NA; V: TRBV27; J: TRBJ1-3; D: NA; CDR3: CASSLTASGNTIYF; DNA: TGTGCCAGCAGTTTGACAGCCTCTGGAAACACCATATATTTT
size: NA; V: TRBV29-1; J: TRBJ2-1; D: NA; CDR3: CSDADSSYNEQFF; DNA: TGCAGCGATGCGGATAGCTCCTACAATGAGCAGTTCTTC
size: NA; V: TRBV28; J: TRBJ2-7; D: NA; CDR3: CASRDIWDSDTYEQYF; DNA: TGTGCCAGCAGGGACATATGGGACTCAGACACCTACGAGCAGTACTTC
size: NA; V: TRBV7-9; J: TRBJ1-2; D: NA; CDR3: CASSSTGIYGYTF; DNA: TGTGCCAGCAGCTCCACAGGGATCTATGGCTACACCTTC
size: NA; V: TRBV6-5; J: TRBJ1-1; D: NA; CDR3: CASGFGTRNTEAFF; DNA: TGTGCCAGTGGGTTTGGGACACGGAACACTGAAGCTTTCTTT
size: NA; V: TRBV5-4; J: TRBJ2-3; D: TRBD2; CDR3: CASSFIAGGRTDTQYF; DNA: TGTGCCAGCAGCTTTATAGCGGGAGGGCGGACAGATACGCAGTATTTT
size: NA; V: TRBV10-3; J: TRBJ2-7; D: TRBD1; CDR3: CAISEDPGTGLSYEQYF; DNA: TGTGCCATCAGTGAGGACCCCGGGACAGGATTATCCTACGAGCAGTACTTC
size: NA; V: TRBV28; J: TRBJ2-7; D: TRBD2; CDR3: CASSPYGEGREQYF; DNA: TGTGCCAGCAGCCCTTATGGGGAGGGCCGCGAGCAGTACTTC
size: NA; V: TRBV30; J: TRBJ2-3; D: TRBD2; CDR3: CAWSALAGTADTQYF; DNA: TGTGCCTGGAGTGCACTAGCGGGAACAGCAGATACGCAGTATTTT
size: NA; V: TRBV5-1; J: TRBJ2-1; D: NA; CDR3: CASSLYEAYNEQFF; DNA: TGCGCCAGCAGCTTGTATGAGGCGTACAATGAGCAGTTCTTC
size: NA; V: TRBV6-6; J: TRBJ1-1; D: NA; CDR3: CASSYAGSNTEAFF; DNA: TGTGCCAGCAGTTACGCAGGATCGAACACTGAAGCTTTCTTT
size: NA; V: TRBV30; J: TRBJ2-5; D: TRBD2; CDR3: CAWSGAGGTQYF; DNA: TGTGCCTGGAGTGGAGCGGGGGGGACCCAGTACTTC
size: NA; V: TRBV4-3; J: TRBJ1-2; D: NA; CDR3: CASSPTANYGYTF; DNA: TGCGCCAGCAGCCCGACAGCTAACTATGGCTACACCTTC
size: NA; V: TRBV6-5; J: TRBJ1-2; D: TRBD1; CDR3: CASRAGQFYGYTF; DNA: TGTGCCAGCAGGGCGGGACAGTTCTATGGCTACACCTTC
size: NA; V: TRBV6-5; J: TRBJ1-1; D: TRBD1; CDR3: CASSYSSGQGGTEAFF; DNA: TGTGCCAGCAGTTACTCGAGTGGACAGGGGGGCACTGAAGCTTTCTTT
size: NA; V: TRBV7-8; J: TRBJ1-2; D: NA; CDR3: CASTLGAGFNYGYTF; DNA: TGTGCCAGCACCCTTGGGGCAGGTTTTAACTATGGCTACACCTTC
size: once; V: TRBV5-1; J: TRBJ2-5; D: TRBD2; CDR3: CASSLVVRPSGSQETQYF; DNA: TGCGCCAGCAGCTTGGTGGTCCGTCCTAGCGGGAGCCAAGAGACCCAGTACTTC
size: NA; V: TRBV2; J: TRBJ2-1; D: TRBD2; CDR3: CARTRGGLAHYNEQFF; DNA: TGTGCCAGAACTAGGGGGGGACTAGCGCATTACAATGAGCAGTTCTTC
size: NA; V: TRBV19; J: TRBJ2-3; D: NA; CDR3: CASSIVPSSGGTDTQYF; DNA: TGTGCCAGTAGTATAGTGCCCTCGAGCGGCGGCACAGATACGCAGTATTTT
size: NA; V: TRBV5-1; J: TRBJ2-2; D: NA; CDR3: CASSLGSTRAGELFF; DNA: TGCGCCAGCAGCTTGGGCTCTACGAGGGCCGGGGAGCTGTTTTTT
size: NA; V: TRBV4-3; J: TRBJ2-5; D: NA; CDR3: CASSQDIWTSQETQYF; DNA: TGCGCCAGCAGCCAAGATATTTGGACAAGCCAAGAGACCCAGTACTTC
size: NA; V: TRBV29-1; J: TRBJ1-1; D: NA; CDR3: CSVEAPKQNTEAFF; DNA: TGCAGCGTTGAGGCCCCCAAACAGAACACTGAAGCTTTCTTT
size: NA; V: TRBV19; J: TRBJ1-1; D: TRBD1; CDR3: CASSIVGQGTTEAFF; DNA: TGTGCCAGTAGTATAGTTGGACAGGGGACCACTGAAGCTTTCTTT
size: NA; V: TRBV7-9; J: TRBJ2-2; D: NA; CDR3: CASSLTLRENTGELFF; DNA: TGTGCCAGCAGCTTGACCCTCCGGGAAAACACCGGGGAGCTGTTTTTT
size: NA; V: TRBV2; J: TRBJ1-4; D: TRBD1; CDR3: CASRGDSPNEKLFF; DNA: TGTGCCAGTCGTGGGGACAGTCCTAATGAAAAACTGTTTTTT
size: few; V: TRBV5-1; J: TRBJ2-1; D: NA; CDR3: CASSLELNFGEQFF; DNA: TGCGCCAGCAGCTTGGAACTAAACTTCGGTGAGCAGTTCTTC
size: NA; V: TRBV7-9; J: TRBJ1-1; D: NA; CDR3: CASSLAAGATEAFF; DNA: TGTGCCAGCAGCTTAGCCGCAGGGGCCACTGAAGCTTTCTTT